This T cell receptor beta chain was identified during a study of T cell responses to AZD1222 COVID-19 vaccine (dated by TCRdb to the early 2020s). Notes on the research overall: AZD1222 recipients with second doses at about 4 weeks or about 12 weeks were pooled, because spike-specific TCR depth and breadth did not differ between schedules. Trial participants were enrolled by age into subgroups of 18-55, 56-69 and 70-plus years, and around 140, 26 and 57 TCR-sequenced participants, respectively, were included in these subgroups. A total of approximately 240 trial participants underwent TCR sequencing, of whom approximately 200 had received two doses of AZD1222 and around 25 had received two doses of the MenACWY control vaccine.

Broader findings and caveats from the paper: Most participants were white British and females outnumbered males, and the authors suggested that clonal diversity may have been underestimated. In the small 56-69-year group, the increase in depth fell short of significance, most likely because of low power. Conclusions about previously exposed vaccinees were limited because only six AZD1222 recipients were SARS-CoV-2 seropositive at baseline. Because no day 14 peak-response samples were available, the repertoires could be characterized only after the peak T cell response. The vaccine-associated CD4 TCRs covered the entire spike protein, and the dominant responses fell in regions 160-218 and 743-854. After two AZD1222 doses, both the breadth and the depth of spike-specific TCRs were significantly higher than at day 0 and than in MenACWY recipients. Epitopes outside the regions mutated in the B.1.351 and B.1.1.7 variants were reportedly recognized by nearly half of the unique spike-specific TCRs.

The time point label corresponds to: baseline before first vaccination. The vaccinee samples were drawn from two UK trials, COV001 and COV002, one of which was a single-blind randomized controlled phase 2/3 trial testing AZD1222 (ChAdOx1 nCoV-19) in healthy adults. For TCRbeta chain sequencing, PBMC samples from trial participants were taken at day 0 and at day 28 after the second dose. The CDR3 regions of human TCRbeta chains were analyzed by immunosequencing. The authors' analysis ran thus. TCRs in the repertoires were compared against a reference library of SARS-CoV-2-specific TCRs that had been generated with the MIRA antigen-specificity platform. Breadth meant the fraction of unique TCRs that were SARS-CoV-2-associated, whereas depth meant the fraction of total T cells that were SARS-CoV-2-associated. Using the MIRA data, every spike-specific TCR was mapped to the spike region that the TCR reacted to and assigned to either a CD4 or a CD8 class. Log10-transformed breadth and depth values were compared by one-way ANOVA with Sidak's multiple comparisons tests. TCRdb mirrors the immuneACCESS table, restricted to in-frame sequences. Some clones are absent from its copies; in checked studies, under half trace to an unresolved V gene, and the reason for the others is unknown. V and J calls and clone size come straight from that table; D and trimming were deduced from the DNA. The sample table records about 130,000 clones; over 90% of these occur just once. Together, the top ten hold 0.9% to 0.95% of the sample.

CDR1 SGHRS and CDR2 YFSETQ are derived from the germline V gene. Taken from cysteine to phenylalanine, the CDR3 has 13 residues. Only the CDR3 portion is preserved as DNA: 39 bases, with reading frame beginning at the first base. Deletion took 0 bases off V and 8 bases off J, with a span of 11 bases between the germline ends. As regards this clone: Which antigen it targets is not known. No per-base quality is available; no much larger clone lies one base away.

The material sequenced was peripheral blood, taken on day 0 of AZD1222 vaccination. The chain is made from TRBV5-1 and TRBJ1-2; the D gene lacks a confident call. This receptor was obtained from an adult in good health. The CDR3 reads as follows: CASSLASENGYTF. The nucleotide sequence reads TGCGCCAGCAGCTTGGCCTCGGAAAACGGCTACACCTTC. This CDR3, with the reference TRBV5-1 and TRBJ1-2 proteins standing in past its ends, gives the full variable domain KAGVTQTPRYLIKTRGQQVTLSCSPISGHRSVSWYQQTPGQGLQFLFEYFSETQRNKGNFPGRFSGRQFSNSRSEMNVSTLELGDSALYLCASSLASENGYTFGSGTRLTVV.